A single sample gave rise to the 27 T cell receptor beta chains below, sequenced in a study of T cell repertoires in cytomegalovirus infection. Their antigens are not known. TCRdb reprocessed the reads via MiXCR and lists one record per CDR3 protein. The sample yields about 900,000 distinct CDR3 sequences, less than 40% seen once. The sequences come from cultured CD8+ T cells from PBMCs, collected from culture after CMV antigen stimulation. The receptors were sampled from a human donor in good health (CMV status not recorded). Some clones in this sample may be carry-over from other donors' samples.

Concerning this clonotype: This may come from a read error, since a much larger clone is one base off. The V call is TRBV7-8, the J call TRBJ2-1, with TRBD2 matching over 9 bases. The CDR3 runs to 17 residues. V shed 4 bases and J 5 bases; nucleotides not matched to a gene: 12. Germline values: CDR1 SGHVS, CDR2 FQNEAQ. The CDR3 region is CASSWDRISGGNNEQFF. Here the CDR3 DNA reads TGTGCCAGCAGCTGGGATCGGATTAGCGGGGGCAACAATGAGCAGTTCTTC.

This clonotype has a count of ten or more. The chain carries TRBV12-3 or TRBV12-4 and TRBJ1-5, with D uncertain. Trimming cost V 5 bases and J 5 bases, with 16 bases left between them. The CDR3 length is 15 residues. CDR3 in amino acids: CASSRAGGSDQPQHF. CDR3 sequence (DNA): TGTGCCAGCAGTCGGGCAGGAGGTTCGGATCAGCCCCAGCATTTT.

The chain couples TRBV6-1 to TRBJ2-6, with a possible D match to TRBD1 (6 bases). The CDR3 totals 16 residues. Germline lookup yields CDR1 MNHNS and CDR2 SASEGT. Deletions cut 10 bases from V and 0 bases from J, with 16 bases between. CDR3: CAIGRQVDSGANVLTF. Written as DNA, the CDR3 is TGTGCCATTGGCCGACAGGTCGACTCTGGGGCCAACGTCCTGACTTTC.

This sequence joins TRBV4-1 and TRBJ2-1; 10 bases agree with TRBD2. The CDR3 runs to 17 residues. V dropped 0 bases and J dropped 2; count of bases not matched to a gene: 4. Looked up from germline, CDR1 is MGHRA and CDR2 is YSYEKL. As DNA, the CDR3 is TGCGCCAGCAGCCAAGACGGTAGCGGGGGGACCTACAATGAGCAGTTCTTC. Residues: CASSQDGSGGTYNEQFF.

This chain joins TRBV27 and TRBJ1-1; 7 bases line up with TRBD1. CDR1 is MNHEY and CDR2 is SMNVEV in the germline V gene (reference sequence). The CDR3 loop spans 14 amino acids. CDR3 DNA sequence: TGTACCAACAATACCGGACAGGCTAACACTGAAGCTTTCTTT. Protein product: CTNNTGQANTEAFF.

CDR3 loop: CASSGPGTVSNQPQHF. In DNA form, the CDR3 reads TGTGCCAGCAGCGGACCCGGGACAGTTAGCAATCAGCCCCAGCATTTT. The V gene is TRBV7-9, the J gene TRBJ1-5; 7 nucleotides match TRBD1. Germline trimming cut 5 bases from V and 0 bases from J; bases unmatched to any gene: 7. CDR1 is SEHNR, CDR2 FQNEAQ, per germline (reference sequence). CDR3 length equals 16 residues.

Ten or more counts support this clonotype. This rearrangement joins TRBV18 to TRBJ2-5; D may be TRBD2 (5 bases). Germline V gene sequence: CDR1 KGHSH, CDR2 LQKENI. The CDR3 has 14 amino acids. Trimming took off 8 bases at V and 5 bases at J, with 18 bases between the two ends. Here the CDR3 DNA reads TGTGCCAGCCAAAGCGACTATCTAAGGGAGACCCAGTACTTC. Protein: CASQSDYLRETQYF.

The chain is built from TRBV7-9 and TRBJ2-1, with a possible D match to TRBD1 (6 bases). This CDR3 region has 14 residues. The germline CDR1 and CDR2 sequences are SEHNR and FQNEAQ (reference sequence). Trimming removed 0 bases from V and 8 bases from J, with 11 bases in between. DNA of the CDR3: TGTGCCAGCAGCTTAGCGTTTGCAGGGGATGAGCAGTTCTTC. This codes for CASSLAFAGDEQFF.

The V gene is TRBV7-3, the J gene TRBJ1-4; 8 positions agree with TRBD1. This CDR3 spans 15 amino acids. CDR1 and CDR2 (germline): SGHTA, FQGTGA. The ends lost 3 bases at V and 8 bases at J; junction bases unmatched: 8. The CDR3 sequence is CASSFRRQGKEKLFF. Here the CDR3 DNA reads TGTGCCAGCAGCTTTCGTAGACAGGGGAAGGAAAAACTGTTTTTT.

The chain employs TRBV7-9 and TRBJ2-7; the D gene is possibly TRBD1 (6 bases). The CDR3 runs to 12 residues. The germline CDR1 and CDR2 sequences are SEHNR and FQNEAQ (reference sequence). Here the CDR3 DNA reads TGTGCCGGCAGCCGCGACAGGAACGAGCAGTACGTC. It translates to CAGSRDRNEQYV.

The chain is built from TRBV19 and TRBJ1-3; D might be TRBD1 (6 bases). The CDR3 has 14 residues. Germline V gene sequence: CDR1 LNHDA, CDR2 SQIVND (reference sequence). Deletions cut 8 bases from V and 1 base from J, with 12 bases between. The CDR3 protein is CASGQPTSGNTIYF. The DNA of the CDR3 is TGTGCCAGTGGACAGCCTACATCTGGAAACACCATATATTTT. The entire variable domain, with the rest obtained from reference TRBV19 and TRBJ1-3, is as follows: DGGITQSPKYLFRKEGQNVTLSCEQNLNHDAMYWYRQDPGQGLRLIYYSQIVNDFQKGDIAEGYSVSREKKESFPLTVTSAQKNPTAFYLCASGQPTSGNTIYFGEGSWLTVV.

V and J are TRBV11-2 and TRBJ1-1; D remains unclear. The CDR3 is 15 residues long. Trimming removed 5 bases from V and 2 bases from J, with 15 bases in between. Germline CDR1 SGHAT, CDR2 FQNNGV. The chain's CDR3 is CASSEISSTNTEAFF. The CDR3 DNA follows: TGTGCCAGCAGCGAGATCTCGAGCACAAACACTGAAGCTTTCTTT.

This clonotype was seen more than once but under ten times. This chain's CDR3 is CASSQESSGPETQYF. CDR3 bases: TGCGCCAGCAGCCAAGAATCGTCGGGGCCAGAGACCCAGTACTTC. The J gene is TRBJ2-5, the V gene TRBV4-3, with D perhaps being TRBD1 or TRBD2 (5 bases each). The CDR3 sequence is 15 residues long. Germline values: CDR1 LGHNA, CDR2 YSLEER. V was pared by 0 bases and J by 4 bases, with 12 bases between.

This chain connects TRBV9 to TRBJ2-3; D may correspond to TRBD1 or TRBD2 (7 bases each). This CDR3 region has 15 residues. Trimming pared 4 bases from V and 2 bases from J, leaving 14 bases between. Germline V gene lookup returns CDR1 SGDLS and CDR2 YYNGEE. This CDR3 reads CASSPGGRATDTQYF. In nucleotides, the CDR3 is TGTGCCAGCAGCCCAGGGGGGAGGGCCACAGATACGCAGTATTTT.

J is TRBJ1-4 and V is TRBV6-5, with D unresolved. CDR3 length: 13 residues. V gave up 0 bases and J gave up 7 bases, with 6 bases separating them. The V gene's germline CDR1 is MNHEY and CDR2 SVGAGI. In DNA, the CDR3 is TGTGCCAGCAGTTACTCTGTAGCTGAAAAACTGTTTTTT. Protein: CASSYSVAEKLFF.

This clonotype was detected only a few times. The rearrangement uses TRBV7-8 and TRBJ2-7; D unclear. V gave up 0 bases and J gave up 0 bases, with 6 bases separating them. The CDR3 sequence is 14 residues long. Germline CDR1 reads SGHVS; CDR2 reads FQNEAQ. The chain's CDR3 is CASSLAATSYEQYV. In nucleotides, the CDR3 is TGTGCCAGCAGCTTAGCTGCCACCTCCTACGAGCAGTACGTC.

The J gene is TRBJ1-3, the V gene TRBV11-2; D not resolved. The CDR3 loop spans 15 amino acids. Trimming removed 3 bases at V and 3 bases at J, with 12 bases between. Germline CDR1 and CDR2: SGHAT and FQNNGV. CDR3 nucleotides: TGTGCCAGCAGCTTCGGCGGGCCTGGTGGAAACACCATATATTTT. This translates into CASSFGGPGGNTIYF.

The chain employs TRBV19 and TRBJ1-6; TRBD1 agrees at 9 bases. CDR1 is LNHDA, CDR2 SQIVND, per germline (reference sequence). The V segment lost 6 bases and the J segment 10 bases; nucleotides outside the gene matches: 10. This CDR3 has 15 amino acids. CDR3 coding DNA: TGTGCCAGTAGCCAAGCCGGGACAGGGACGTCACCCCTCCACTTT. Encoded protein: CASSQAGTGTSPLHF. Looking up the rest from reference TRBV19 and TRBJ1-6 gives the full variable domain: DGGITQSPKYLFRKEGQNVTLSCEQNLNHDAMYWYRQDPGQGLRLIYYSQIVNDFQKGDIAEGYSVSREKKESFPLTVTSAQKNPTAFYLCASSQAGTGTSPLHFGNGTRLTVT.

The rearrangement joins TRBV7-6 to TRBJ1-1, with 12 bases lining up with TRBD1. V trimming: 6 bases; J trimming: 1 base; junction bases outside the gene matches: 9. Germline values: CDR1 SGHVS, CDR2 FNYEAQ. The CDR3 runs 17 residues. This chain's CDR3 is CASRSRDRGLRNTEAFF. The CDR3 DNA reads as TGTGCCAGCAGAAGCCGGGACAGGGGGCTTCGGAACACTGAAGCTTTCTTT.

Concerning this clonotype: A read error may explain this, as a much larger clone is one base away. For the CDR3, the DNA is TGTGCCAGCAGCTTTGGGGGGTTCAATCGGCCCCAGCATTTT. This translates into CASSFGGFNRPQHF. The chain recombines TRBV7-2 with TRBJ1-5; TRBD1 is a possible D gene (5 bases). The CDR3 runs to 14 residues. Germline CDR1 and CDR2: SGHTA and FQGNSA.

This clonotype was counted a few times. J is TRBJ2-3 and V is TRBV7-8; D is ambiguous. Trimming cost V 2 bases and J 2 bases, with 17 bases left between them. Germline V lookup: CDR1 SGHVS, CDR2 FQNEAQ. CDR3 length: 17 residues. DNA for the CDR3: TGTGCCAGCAGCTTACGTCCAGCCCTAACCGCCACAGATACGCAGTATTTT. Amino acids: CASSLRPALTATDTQYF.

The V gene is TRBV19, the J gene TRBJ1-1; D remains unclear. The CDR3 is 13 residues long. The ends were cut back, 9 bases at V and 6 bases at J, with 17 bases in the middle. Germline CDR1 LNHDA, CDR2 SQIVND (reference sequence). This chain's CDR3 is CASKSGGFAEAFF. In nucleotides, the CDR3 is TGTGCCAGCAAATCAGGTGGATTTGCTGAAGCTTTCTTT.

Ten or more counts support this clonotype. V is TRBV7-6 and J is TRBJ1-1; 8 bases fit TRBD1. Losses at the gene ends were 6 bases for V and 3 bases for J; bases not matched to a gene: 6. Germline CDR1 SGHVS, CDR2 FNYEAQ. This CDR3 comprises 14 residues. The CDR3 spells CASSSMDRDTEAFF. CDR3 bases: TGTGCCAGCAGTTCGATGGACAGGGACACTGAAGCTTTCTTT.

This clonotype was observed many times. The genes are TRBV7-9 and TRBJ2-1, with D possibly TRBD2 on 5 matching bases. Per the germline V gene, CDR1 is SEHNR and CDR2 is FQNEAQ (reference sequence). Trimming stripped 3 bases from V and 10 bases from J, with 7 bases between. This CDR3 spans 11 amino acids. This CDR3 reads CASSLRAEQFF. CDR3 nucleotides: TGTGCCAGCAGCTTGCGGGCAGAGCAGTTCTTC.

The table lists this clonotype with a few counts. The V and J genes are TRBV7-9 and TRBJ1-4; 7 positions match TRBD1. Germline V lookup: CDR1 SEHNR, CDR2 FQNEAQ (reference sequence). With V trimmed by 6 bases and J by 4 bases, 14 bases remained unmatched. The CDR3 runs 17 residues. CDR3 nucleotides: TGTGCCAGCAGTTCTACTACTACGGGACAGATTAATGAAAAACTGTTTTTT. The encoded protein is CASSSTTTGQINEKLFF.

The rearrangement joins TRBV19 to TRBJ2-1; the D call may be TRBD1 or TRBD2 (5 bases each). Germline V gene data show CDR1 as LNHDA and CDR2 as SQIVND (reference sequence). The CDR3 length is 17 residues. Trimming took 4 bases from V and 5 from J, leaving 21 bases between them. CDR3 sequence: CASSRTGTLHLHNEQFF. CDR3 coding DNA: TGTGCCAGTAGTAGGACTGGGACCCTCCACCTTCACAATGAGCAGTTCTTC. Complete variable domain (other parts from reference TRBV19 and TRBJ2-1): DGGITQSPKYLFRKEGQNVTLSCEQNLNHDAMYWYRQDPGQGLRLIYYSQIVNDFQKGDIAEGYSVSREKKESFPLTVTSAQKNPTAFYLCASSRTGTLHLHNEQFFGPGTRLTVL.

This clonotype was seen a few times. V gene TRBV7-9 combines with J gene TRBJ2-7, with unresolved D. V lost 4 bases, J lost 3 bases, and 4 bases lay in between. CDR3 length equals 11 residues. CDR1 is SEHNR, CDR2 FQNEAQ, per germline (reference sequence). The chain's CDR3 is CASSSVYEQYF. In DNA, the CDR3 is TGTGCCAGCAGCTCAGTCTACGAGCAGTACTTC.